These 21 T cell receptor beta chains were all obtained from the same sample, sequenced in a study of T-cell memory formation after mild COVID-19. TCRdb analysed the 5' RACE reads with MiXCR anew, one entry per CDR3 protein. The data contain about 450,000 distinct CDR3 sequences, less than 25% of them singletons. Sequencing used PBMCs or a T cell subset sorted from them (not recorded which). These receptor sequences come from an adult woman who had mild COVID-19 (a few samples of this study predate the infection). Cell type and time point are not known.

The CDR3 reads CASSQGRRLDSYGYTF. CDR3 nucleotides: TGTGCCAGCAGCCAAGGAAGGAGATTGGACAGCTATGGCTACACCTTC. This rearrangement joins TRBV3-1 to TRBJ1-2, with D possibly matching TRBD1 (6 bases). The CDR3 runs to 16 residues. V lost 1 base to trimming and J lost 4 bases, with 16 bases between them. Per germline, CDR1 LGHDT and CDR2 YNNKEL (reference sequence).

The V and J genes are TRBV4-1 and TRBJ2-7, with D uncertain. Germline lookup yields CDR1 MGHRA and CDR2 YSYEKL. The CDR3 is made up of 14 amino acids. Trimming stripped 3 bases from V and 2 bases from J, with 11 bases between. The CDR3 reads CASSQVWAAYEQYF. The CDR3 coding sequence is TGCGCCAGCAGCCAGGTCTGGGCCGCCTACGAGCAGTACTTC.

This clonotype was detected only a few times. The gene calls are TRBV10-3 and TRBJ2-1; perhaps TRBD2 as D (7 bases). The V gene lost 3 bases and the J gene lost 3 bases, with 15 bases spanning the gap. Germline V gene data show CDR1 as ENHRY and CDR2 as SYGVKD. CDR3 length equals 16 residues. In DNA form, the CDR3 reads TGTGCCATCAGTGACGATGCGGGGGCCATCTACAATGAGCAGTTCTTC. Translated: CAISDDAGAIYNEQFF.

The rearrangement joins TRBV9 to TRBJ2-5; D might be TRBD1 or TRBD2, each matching 6 bases. The CDR3 extends over 15 amino acids. The V gene lost 0 bases and the J gene lost 1 base, with 10 bases spanning the gap. From germline, CDR1 is SGDLS and CDR2 YYNGEE. CDR3: CASSVEGGVQETQYF. The CDR3 coding sequence is TGTGCCAGCAGCGTAGAGGGGGGAGTCCAAGAGACCCAGTACTTC.

The chain has TRBV4-1 and TRBJ2-3; 16 nucleotides agree with TRBD2. The CDR3 is 18 amino acids. Per germline, CDR1 MGHRA and CDR2 YSYEKL. The trim removed 1 base at V and 2 bases at J, leaving 3 bases unmatched. The CDR3 nucleotides are TGCGCCAGCAGCCAAGGGGGACTAGCGGGGGGGCTCACAGATACGCAGTATTTT. This encodes CASSQGGLAGGLTDTQYF.

The chain couples TRBV9 to TRBJ2-3; D is ambiguous. CDR1 is SGDLS and CDR2 is YYNGEE in the germline V gene. Trimming shortened V by 4 bases and J by 0 bases, and 6 bases separated the two germline ends. This CDR3 spans 13 amino acids. The CDR3 DNA is TGTGCCAGCAGCACCCTTAGCACAGATACGCAGTATTTT. As protein: CASSTLSTDTQYF.

This clonotype has only a few counts. The chain recombines TRBV7-2 with TRBJ2-7, with 9 bases identical to TRBD2. The CDR3 runs 18 residues. Germline V CDR1 and CDR2: SGHTA, FQGNSA. Unmatched junction bases numbered 10, after V lost 0 bases and J lost 1 base. CDR3 coding DNA: TGTGCCAGCAGCTTAGCGCTGGGTAGCGGGGGCCGTTCCTACGAGCAGTACTTC. Its translation: CASSLALGSGGRSYEQYF.

The chain recombines TRBV20-1 with TRBJ2-1, with 9 bases lining up with TRBD2. This CDR3 is 14 amino acids long. Trimming removed 3 bases from V and 6 bases from J; junction bases left unmatched: 6. From germline, CDR1 is DFQATT and CDR2 SNEGSKA (reference sequence). The CDR3 reads CSASTSGRPNEQFF. The CDR3 coding sequence is TGCAGTGCTAGTACTAGCGGGCGACCCAATGAGCAGTTCTTC.

The V gene is TRBV9, the J gene TRBJ1-1; maybe TRBD1 (6 bases). V was shortened by 3 bases and J by 3 bases, with 18 bases between the two germline ends. Germline V gene data show CDR1 as SGDLS and CDR2 as YYNGEE. This CDR3 is 16 amino acids long. CDR3: CASSDLRTGYDTEAFF. The CDR3 region has the DNA TGTGCCAGCAGCGACCTTCGAACAGGGTATGACACTGAAGCTTTCTTT.

The rearrangement uses TRBV25-1 and TRBJ2-7, with 11 bases aligning to TRBD2. J was trimmed by 3 bases and V by 4 bases; bases with no gene match: 2. CDR1 is MGHDK and CDR2 is SYGVNS in the germline V gene. The CDR3 covers 14 residues. CDR3 loop: CASSASGGIYEQYF. The CDR3 nucleotides are TGTGCCAGCAGTGCTAGCGGGGGGATCTACGAGCAGTACTTC.

The chain employs TRBV3-1 and TRBJ1-3, with D perhaps matching TRBD1 (6 bases). Germline V gene sequence: CDR1 LGHDT, CDR2 YNNKEL (reference sequence). Deletions cut 4 bases from V and 4 bases from J, with 11 bases between. The CDR3 runs 14 residues. In DNA form, the CDR3 reads TGTGCCAGCAGCCCCTACGGGGGCGGAAACACCATATATTTT. It specifies CASSPYGGGNTIYF.

This clonotype turned up a few times. The V gene is TRBV11-3, the J gene TRBJ1-2, with D possibly being TRBD1 (5 bases). Trimming shortened V by 3 bases and J by 6 bases, and 8 bases separated the two germline ends. The CDR3 is 12 residues long. Germline V gene sequence: CDR1 SGHNT, CDR2 YENEEA. The CDR3 DNA follows: TGTGCCAGCAGCTTCACCAGGGATGGCTACACCTTC. Residues: CASSFTRDGYTF.

The genes are TRBV9 and TRBJ2-3; the match to TRBD2 covers 9 bases. The CDR3 spans 16 residues. With V trimmed by 0 bases and J by 5 bases, 7 bases remained unmatched. Germline CDR1 is SGDLS and CDR2 is YYNGEE. CDR3 protein: CASSVEGLARVDTQYF. Here the CDR3 DNA reads TGTGCCAGCAGCGTAGAAGGACTAGCGAGGGTAGATACGCAGTATTTT.

A single count supports this clonotype. A read error may be the cause here, since a much bigger clone is one base away. The chain is built from TRBV12-3 or TRBV12-4 and TRBJ1-4, with a weak D call TRBD1 (6 bases). CDR3 length: 11 residues. The chain's CDR3 is CAISLDRRLFF. In nucleotides, the CDR3 is TGTGCCATCAGTTTAGACAGGCGTCTGTTTTTT.

This chain joins TRBV29-1 and TRBJ2-3, with 10 bases fitting TRBD2. This CDR3 is 14 amino acids long. The V gene end was trimmed by 6 bases and the J gene end by 1 base; junction bases not matched to a gene: 4. Germline loops: CDR1 SQVTM, CDR2 ANQGSEA. As DNA, the CDR3 is TGCAGCGTCCCCGGGACTAGCGGCACAGATACGCAGTATTTT. Amino acids: CSVPGTSGTDTQYF.

The rearrangement joins TRBV20-1 to TRBJ2-7; 11 bases align to TRBD2. The V gene end was trimmed by 6 bases and the J gene end by 6 bases; junction bases not matched to a gene: 13. CDR1 is DFQATT and CDR2 is SNEGSKA in the germline V gene (reference sequence). The CDR3 consists of 15 residues. Here the CDR3 DNA reads TGCAGTGCCGTTAGCGGGAGGGCGCGGATTGCCGAGCAGTACTTC. Translated, it gives CSAVSGRARIAEQYF.

This clonotype was detected only a few times. This chain links TRBV4-3 with TRBJ1-5, with D hard to call. There are 14 residues in the CDR3. CDR1 and CDR2 from the germline V gene are LGHNA and YSLEER. With 3 bases removed from V and 0 bases from J, the gap between germline ends came to 6 bases. As DNA, the CDR3 is TGCGCCAGCAGCCAGCGGTATAGCAATCAGCCCCAGCATTTT. Translation: CASSQRYSNQPQHF.

The chain links TRBV29-1 to TRBJ2-1; D gene uncertain. The germline V gene encodes CDR1 SQVTM and CDR2 ANQGSEA. This CDR3 contains 11 residues. Trimming took off 7 bases at V and 7 bases at J, with 11 bases between the two ends. For the CDR3, the DNA is TGCAGCGGGAAGGTCGGGAATGAGCAGTTCTTC. It yields the protein CSGKVGNEQFF.

This clonotype was recorded a few times. V and J are TRBV7-3 and TRBJ2-1; TRBD2 matches 8 bases. The CDR3 loop spans 16 amino acids. The germline gives CDR1 SGHTA, CDR2 FQGTGA. Trimming removed 5 bases from V and 9 bases from J; junction bases left unmatched: 15. The CDR3 region has the DNA TGTGCCAGCAGCCCCCACGGGGGGGAGGGCCTAAGTGAGCAGTTCTTC. Translating gives CASSPHGGEGLSEQFF.

This rearrangement joins TRBV7-2 to TRBJ1-6; tentative D call: TRBD1 (6 bases). Trimming took off 7 bases at V and 7 bases at J, with 8 bases between the two ends. The CDR3 contains 12 residues. Germline values: CDR1 SGHTA, CDR2 FQGNSA. The CDR3 spells CASNRENSPLHF. The CDR3, as DNA: TGTGCCAGCAACAGGGAGAATTCACCCCTCCACTTT.

This clonotype was detected a few times. This rearrangement joins TRBV4-2 to TRBJ2-5; D is uncertain. There are 15 residues in the CDR3. Looked up from germline, CDR1 is LGHNA and CDR2 is YNFKEQ. V shed 0 bases and J shed 5 bases, with 13 bases lying between them. CDR3 region: CASSQDVTPRETQYF. The CDR3 DNA reads TGTGCCAGCAGCCAAGATGTGACTCCTAGGGAGACCCAGTACTTC.